This TCR beta chain was sequenced for a study of T cell responses to AZD1222 COVID-19 vaccine. CDR1 and CDR2 (germline): MDHEN, SYDVKM. V was pared by 7 bases and J by 4 bases, with 19 bases between. The CDR3 totals 15 residues. The method was immunoSEQ multiplex PCR; TCRdb's version includes in-frame clones alone and lacks a portion of them. Of about 100,000 clones in the sample, approximately 87% are singletons; the top ten hold 3% to 3.5%. The chain uses TRBV28 and TRBJ1-2; D is uncertain. The TCR comes from an adult in good health. Material: peripheral blood, obtained on day 0 of AZD1222 vaccination. CDR3 protein: CASTQTGGRIYGYTF. The CDR3, as DNA: TGTGCCAGCACTCAAACGGGCGGTAGGATCTATGGCTACACCTTC.